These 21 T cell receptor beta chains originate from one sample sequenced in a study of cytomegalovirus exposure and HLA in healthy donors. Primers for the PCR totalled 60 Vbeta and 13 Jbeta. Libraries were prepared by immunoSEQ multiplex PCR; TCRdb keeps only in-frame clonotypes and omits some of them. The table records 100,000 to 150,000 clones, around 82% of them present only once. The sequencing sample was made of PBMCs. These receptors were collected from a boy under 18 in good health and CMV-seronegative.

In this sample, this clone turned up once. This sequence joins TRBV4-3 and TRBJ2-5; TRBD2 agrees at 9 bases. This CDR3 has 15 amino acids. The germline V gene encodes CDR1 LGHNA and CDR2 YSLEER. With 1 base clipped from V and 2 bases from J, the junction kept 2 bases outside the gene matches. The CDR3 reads CASSQARGGQETQYF. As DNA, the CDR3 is TGCGCCAGCAGCCAAGCGCGGGGGGGACAAGAGACCCAGTACTTC.

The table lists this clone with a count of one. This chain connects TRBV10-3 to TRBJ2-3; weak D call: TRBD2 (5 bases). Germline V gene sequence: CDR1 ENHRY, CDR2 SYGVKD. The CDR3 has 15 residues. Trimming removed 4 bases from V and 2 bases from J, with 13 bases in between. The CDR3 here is CAISVSAGLTDTQYF. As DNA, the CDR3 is TGTGCCATCAGTGTATCCGCAGGACTCACAGATACGCAGTATTTT.

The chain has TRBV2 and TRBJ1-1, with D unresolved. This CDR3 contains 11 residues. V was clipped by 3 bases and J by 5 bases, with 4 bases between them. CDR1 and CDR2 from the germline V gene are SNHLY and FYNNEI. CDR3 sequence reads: CASSDQTEAFF. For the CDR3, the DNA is TGTGCCAGCAGTGATCAGACTGAAGCTTTCTTT.

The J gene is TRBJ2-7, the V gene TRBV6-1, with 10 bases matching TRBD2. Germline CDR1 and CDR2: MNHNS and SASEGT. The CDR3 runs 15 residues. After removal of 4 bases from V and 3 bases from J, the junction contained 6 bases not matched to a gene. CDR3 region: CASSGQSGGGYEQYF. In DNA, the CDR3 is TGTGCCAGCAGTGGACAGAGCGGGGGGGGCTACGAGCAGTACTTC.

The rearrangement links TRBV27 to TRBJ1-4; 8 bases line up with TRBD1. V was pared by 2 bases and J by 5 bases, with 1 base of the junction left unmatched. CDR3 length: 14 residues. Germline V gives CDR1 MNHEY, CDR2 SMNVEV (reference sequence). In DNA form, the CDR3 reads TGTGCCAGCAGTTTACGGACAGGGAATGAAAAACTGTTTTTT. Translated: CASSLRTGNEKLFF.

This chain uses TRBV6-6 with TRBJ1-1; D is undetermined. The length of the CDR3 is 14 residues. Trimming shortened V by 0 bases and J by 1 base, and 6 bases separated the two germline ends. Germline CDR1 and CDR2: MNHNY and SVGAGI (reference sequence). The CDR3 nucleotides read TGTGCCAGCAGTTACTCGGCAGAGAACACTGAAGCTTTCTTT. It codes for CASSYSAENTEAFF.

CDR3 in DNA: TGTGCCAGCAGTTACGGACACGACTCTGGGGCCAACGTCCTGACTTTC. The encoded protein is CASSYGHDSGANVLTF. The rearrangement joins TRBV6-6 to TRBJ2-6; a possible D gene is TRBD1 (5 bases). Deletions cut 2 bases from V and 0 bases from J, with 8 bases between. CDR1 is MNHNY, CDR2 SVGAGI, per germline (reference sequence). This CDR3 contains 16 residues.

CDR3 bases: TGTGCCTGGAGTGTAAGAAACAGGGGAACTGGAAACACCATATATTTT. The encoded protein is CAWSVRNRGTGNTIYF. The V and J genes are TRBV30 and TRBJ1-3; 7 nucleotides agree with TRBD1. From germline, CDR1 is GTSNPN and CDR2 SVGIG (reference sequence). The trim removed 0 bases at V and 2 bases at J, leaving 7 bases unmatched. The CDR3 has 16 residues.

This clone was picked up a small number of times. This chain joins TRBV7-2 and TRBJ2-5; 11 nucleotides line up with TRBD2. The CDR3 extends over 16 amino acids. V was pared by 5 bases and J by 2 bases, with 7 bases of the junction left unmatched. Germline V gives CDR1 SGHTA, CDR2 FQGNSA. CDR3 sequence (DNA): TGTGCCAGCAGCGGTCGACTAGCGGGGTTTCAAGAGACCCAGTACTTC. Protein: CASSGRLAGFQETQYF.

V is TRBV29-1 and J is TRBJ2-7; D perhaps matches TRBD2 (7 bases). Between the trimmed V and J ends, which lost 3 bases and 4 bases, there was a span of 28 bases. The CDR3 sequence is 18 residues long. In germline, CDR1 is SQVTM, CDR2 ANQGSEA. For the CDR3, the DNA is TGCAGCGTTGATTCTGGTGGGGGGGCTGGATCGTTACCTTACGAGCAGTACTTC. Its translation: CSVDSGGGAGSLPYEQYF.

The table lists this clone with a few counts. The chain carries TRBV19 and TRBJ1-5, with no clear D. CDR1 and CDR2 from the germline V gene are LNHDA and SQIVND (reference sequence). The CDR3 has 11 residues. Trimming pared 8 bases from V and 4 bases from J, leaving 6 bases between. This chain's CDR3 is CASARNQPQHF. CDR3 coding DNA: TGTGCCAGTGCGCGGAATCAGCCCCAGCATTTT.

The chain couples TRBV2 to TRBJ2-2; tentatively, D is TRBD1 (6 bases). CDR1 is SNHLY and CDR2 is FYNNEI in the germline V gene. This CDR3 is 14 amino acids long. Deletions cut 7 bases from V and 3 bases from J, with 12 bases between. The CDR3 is CASTKDSYTGELFF. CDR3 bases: TGTGCCAGCACCAAGGACAGCTACACCGGGGAGCTGTTTTTT.

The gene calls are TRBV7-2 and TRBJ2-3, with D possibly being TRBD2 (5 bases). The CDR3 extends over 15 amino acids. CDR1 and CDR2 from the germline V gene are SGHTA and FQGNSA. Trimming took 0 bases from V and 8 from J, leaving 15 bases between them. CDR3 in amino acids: CASSLALLSGGTQYF. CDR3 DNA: TGTGCCAGCAGCTTAGCGCTCCTCAGCGGTGGTACGCAGTATTTT.

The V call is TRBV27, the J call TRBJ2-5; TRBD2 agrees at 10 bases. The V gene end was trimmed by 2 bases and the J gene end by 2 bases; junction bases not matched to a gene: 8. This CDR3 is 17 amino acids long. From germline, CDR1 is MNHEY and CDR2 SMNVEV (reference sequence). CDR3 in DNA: TGTGCCAGCAGTTTAAATGGAGCGGGAGGGCTTCAAGAGACCCAGTACTTC. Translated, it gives CASSLNGAGGLQETQYF.

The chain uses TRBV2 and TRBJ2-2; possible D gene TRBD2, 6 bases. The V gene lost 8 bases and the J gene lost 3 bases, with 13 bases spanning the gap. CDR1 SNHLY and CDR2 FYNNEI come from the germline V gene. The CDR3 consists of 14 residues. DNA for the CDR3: TGTGCCAGCCGGGACTCCCGGTACACCGGGGAGCTGTTTTTT. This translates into CASRDSRYTGELFF.

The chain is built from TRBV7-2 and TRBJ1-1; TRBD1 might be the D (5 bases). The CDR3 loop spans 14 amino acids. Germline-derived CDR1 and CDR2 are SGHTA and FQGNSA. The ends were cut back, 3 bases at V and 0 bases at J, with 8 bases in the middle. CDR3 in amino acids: CASSFMGLNTEAFF. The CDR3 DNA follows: TGTGCCAGCAGCTTCATGGGGCTGAACACTGAAGCTTTCTTT.

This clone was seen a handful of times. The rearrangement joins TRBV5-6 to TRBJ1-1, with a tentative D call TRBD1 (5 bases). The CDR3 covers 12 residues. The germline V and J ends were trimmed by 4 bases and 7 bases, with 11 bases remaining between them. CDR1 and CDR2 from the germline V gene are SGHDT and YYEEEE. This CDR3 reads CASSQRQGEAFF. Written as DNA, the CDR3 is TGTGCCAGCAGCCAAAGGCAGGGTGAAGCTTTCTTT.

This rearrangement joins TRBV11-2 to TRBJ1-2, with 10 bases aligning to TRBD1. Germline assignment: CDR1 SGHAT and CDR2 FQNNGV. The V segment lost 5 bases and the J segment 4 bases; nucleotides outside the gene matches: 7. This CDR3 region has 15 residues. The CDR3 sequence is CASSDGTGAIYGYTF. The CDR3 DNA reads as TGTGCCAGCAGCGACGGGACAGGGGCAATCTATGGCTACACCTTC. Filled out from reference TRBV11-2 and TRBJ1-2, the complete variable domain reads EAGVAQSPRYKIIEKRQSVAFWCNPISGHATLYWYQQILGQGPKLLIQFQNNGVVDDSQLPKDRFSAERLKGVDSTLKIQPAKLEDSAVYLCASSDGTGAIYGYTFGSGTRLTVV.

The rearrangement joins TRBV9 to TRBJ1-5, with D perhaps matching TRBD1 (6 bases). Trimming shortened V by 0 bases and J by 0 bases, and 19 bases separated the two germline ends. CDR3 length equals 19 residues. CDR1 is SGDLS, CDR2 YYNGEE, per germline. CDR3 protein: CASSVALGHQSNSNQPQHF. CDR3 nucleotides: TGTGCCAGCAGCGTAGCTTTGGGACACCAGTCTAATAGCAATCAGCCCCAGCATTTT.

The CDR3, as DNA: TGTGCCAGCAGCCAAGTTCCACAGGTATCCGGTGGCTACACCTTC. Encoded protein: CASSQVPQVSGGYTF. This chain joins TRBV14 and TRBJ1-2, with D possibly matching TRBD1 (5 bases). V lost 1 base to trimming and J lost 7 bases, with 16 bases between them. Looked up from germline, CDR1 is SGHDN and CDR2 is FVKESK. The CDR3 covers 15 residues.

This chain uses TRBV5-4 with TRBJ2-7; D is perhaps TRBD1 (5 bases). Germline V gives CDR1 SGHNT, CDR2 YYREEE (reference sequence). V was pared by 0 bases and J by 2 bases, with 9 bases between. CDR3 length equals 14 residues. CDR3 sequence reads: CASSLEGYTYEQYF. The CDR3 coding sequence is TGTGCCAGCAGCTTGGAGGGGTACACCTACGAGCAGTACTTC. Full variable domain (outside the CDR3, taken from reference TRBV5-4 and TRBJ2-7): ETGVTQSPTHLIKTRGQQVTLRCSSQSGHNTVSWYQQALGQGPQFIFQYYREEENGRGNFPPRFSGLQFPNYSSELNVNALELDDSALYLCASSLEGYTYEQYFGPGTRLTVT.